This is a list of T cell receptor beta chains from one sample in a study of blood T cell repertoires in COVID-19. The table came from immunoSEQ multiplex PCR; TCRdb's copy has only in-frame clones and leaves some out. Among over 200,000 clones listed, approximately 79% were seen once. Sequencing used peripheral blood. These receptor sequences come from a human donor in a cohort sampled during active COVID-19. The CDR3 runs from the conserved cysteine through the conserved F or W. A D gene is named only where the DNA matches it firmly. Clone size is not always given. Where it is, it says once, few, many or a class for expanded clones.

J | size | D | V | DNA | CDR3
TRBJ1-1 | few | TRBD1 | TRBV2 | TGTGCCAGCAGGGTGACAGGGGGCTGGGAAGCTTTCTTT | CASRVTGGWEAFF
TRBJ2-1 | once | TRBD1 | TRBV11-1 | TGTGCCAGCAGCCCCGCCGGGACAGGGGCCTACAATGAGCAGTTCTTC | CASSPAGTGAYNEQFF
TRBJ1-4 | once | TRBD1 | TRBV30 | TGTGCCTGGAGTGTACTCCCGGGACAGATGGGGCATGAGAAACTGTTTTTT | CAWSVLPGQMGHEKLFF
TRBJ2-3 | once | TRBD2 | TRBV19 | TGTGCCAGCCTCCCCCTAGCGGGAGGAGAGGCAGATACGCAGTATTTT | CASLPLAGGEADTQYF
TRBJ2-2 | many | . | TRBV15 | TGTGCCACCAGCAGTGAGGAGGAAACCGGGGAGCTGTTTTTT | CATSSEEETGELFF
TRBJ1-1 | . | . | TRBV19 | TGTGCCAGTAGTATGGGCCGGAACACTGAAGCTTTCTTT | CASSMGRNTEAFF
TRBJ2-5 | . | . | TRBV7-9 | TGTGCCAGCAGCTCGCTGACAGCACAAGAGACCCAGTACTTC | CASSSLTAQETQYF
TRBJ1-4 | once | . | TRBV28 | TGTGCCAGCAGTGGGAGTAGGGTCAATCGGTTGGCAACTAATGAAAAACTGTTTTTT | CASSGSRVNRLATNEKLFF
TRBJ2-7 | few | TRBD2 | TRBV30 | TGTGCCTCGTTTGAGGGACTAGAGGTCTTC | CASFEGLEVF
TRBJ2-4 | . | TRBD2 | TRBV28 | TGTGCCAGCTTTAGCGGGTTTGGAGCCAAAAACATTCAGTACTTC | CASFSGFGAKNIQYF
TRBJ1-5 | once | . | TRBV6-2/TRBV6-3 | TGTGCCAGCAGTCAAAACAGGAATCAGCCCCAGCATTTT | CASSQNRNQPQHF
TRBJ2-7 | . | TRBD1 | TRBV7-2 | TGTGCCAGCAGCTTAGCGCGCACAGGGGTCTCCTACGAGCAGTACTTC | CASSLARTGVSYEQYF
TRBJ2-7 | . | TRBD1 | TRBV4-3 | TGCGCCAGCAGCCAGTCCCGGGACAGGGTTCGGTCCTACGAGCAGTACTTC | CASSQSRDRVRSYEQYF
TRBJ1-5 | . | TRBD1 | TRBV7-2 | TGTGCCAGCAGCACGGACAGGGGAAGTCAGCCCCAGCATTTT | CASSTDRGSQPQHF
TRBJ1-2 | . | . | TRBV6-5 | TGTGCCAGCAGCCGTCAGAATAACTATGGCTACACCTTC | CASSRQNNYGYTF
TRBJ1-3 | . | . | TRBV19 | TGTGCCAGTTGTTACGGGTTATGCGTTGGAAACACCATATATTTT | CASCYGLCVGNTIYF
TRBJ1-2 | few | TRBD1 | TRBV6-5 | TGTGCCAGCAGTCCTTTACTACAGGGGGCGGATGGCTACACCTTC | CASSPLLQGADGYTF
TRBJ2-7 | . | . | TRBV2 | TGTGCCAGCAGATCCCAGGGGGGAGGCTACGAGCAGTACTTC | CASRSQGGGYEQYF
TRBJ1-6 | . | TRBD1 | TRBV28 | TGTGCTAGCAGGTCCCGGGACAGGGGTTTCTCACCCCTCCACTTT | CASRSRDRGFSPLHF
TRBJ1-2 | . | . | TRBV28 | TGTGCCTCCGCGGGCAGCTTCCTAACCTATGGCTACACCTTC | CASAGSFLTYGYTF
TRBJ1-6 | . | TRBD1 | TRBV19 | TGTGCCAGTAGTGCCCGACAGGGATTGAATTCACCCCTCCACTTT | CASSARQGLNSPLHF
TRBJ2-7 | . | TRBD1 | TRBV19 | TGTGCCAGTAGTATAACGGGACAGGGATCCTACGAGCAGTACTTC | CASSITGQGSYEQYF
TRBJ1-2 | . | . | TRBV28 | TGTGCCAGCAGTTTATCTACCAGCGATGGCTACACCTTC | CASSLSTSDGYTF
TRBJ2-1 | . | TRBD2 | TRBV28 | TGTGCCAGCAGTCCCGGACTAGCGGGAGGGCTACCCTACAATGAGCAGTTCTTC | CASSPGLAGGLPYNEQFF
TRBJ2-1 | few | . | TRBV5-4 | TGTGCCAGCAGCTTGCCTGACAATGAGCAGTTCTTC | CASSLPDNEQFF
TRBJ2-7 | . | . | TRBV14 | TGTGCCAGCAGCCAATGGGGCCGAGTCTCCTACGAGCAGTACTTC | CASSQWGRVSYEQYF
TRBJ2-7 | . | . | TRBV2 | TGTGCCAGCAGTGATGGCAGTGACTACGAGCAGTACTTC | CASSDGSDYEQYF
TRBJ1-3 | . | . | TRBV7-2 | TGTGCCAGCAGCTTAGGCTATCCCTCTGGAAACACCATATATTTT | CASSLGYPSGNTIYF
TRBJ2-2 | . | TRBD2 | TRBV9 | TGTGCCAGCAGCGTGGCAGCGGGAAACACCGGGGAGCTGTTTTTT | CASSVAAGNTGELFF
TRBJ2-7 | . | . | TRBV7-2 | TGTGCCAGCAGCTTAGGTATAGGGGCCTACGAGCAGTACTTC | CASSLGIGAYEQYF
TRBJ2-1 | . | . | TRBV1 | TGCACCAGCAGCCGGATGGAGGGTAGCGGGAGGGTTGTCAATGAGCAGTTCTTC | CTSSRMEGSGRVVNEQFF
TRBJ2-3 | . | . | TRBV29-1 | TGCAGCGTTAAGAGGAGTAGCACAGATACGCAGTATTTT | CSVKRSSTDTQYF
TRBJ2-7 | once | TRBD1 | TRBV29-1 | TGCAGCGTCCTAAAAGGGGGGACAGGGCACTACGAGCAGTACTTC | CSVLKGGTGHYEQYF
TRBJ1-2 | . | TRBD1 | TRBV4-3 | TGCGCCAGCAGCCAAGGGACAGGGGAGTCCCTCTATGGCTACACCTTC | CASSQGTGESLYGYTF
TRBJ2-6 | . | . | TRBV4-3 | TGCGCCAGCAGCCAACTCGGGAGCTCTGGGGCCAACGTCCTGACTTTC | CASSQLGSSGANVLTF
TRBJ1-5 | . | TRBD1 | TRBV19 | TGTGCCAGTAGTCCTAGTTCGACAGGGAAAAATCAGCCCCAGCATTTT | CASSPSSTGKNQPQHF
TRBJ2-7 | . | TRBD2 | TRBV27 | TGTGCCAGCAGTCCGCGGACTAGCGGACACAAGACCTACGAGCAGTACTTC | CASSPRTSGHKTYEQYF
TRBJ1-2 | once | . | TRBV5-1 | TGCGCCAGCAGCTCCCGACAGGCGGAGCCCTATGGCTACACCTTC | CASSSRQAEPYGYTF
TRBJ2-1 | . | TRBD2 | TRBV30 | TGTGCCTGGAGCAAGTGGCTAGCGGGCAATGAGCAGTTCTTC | CAWSKWLAGNEQFF
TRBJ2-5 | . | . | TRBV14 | TGTGCCAGCAGCCAAGTAGGAGTCAGCGAGACCCAGTACTTC | CASSQVGVSETQYF
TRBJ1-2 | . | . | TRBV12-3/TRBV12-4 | TGTGCCAGCAACCAACAGGGTCGGCGTGGCTACACCTTC | CASNQQGRRGYTF
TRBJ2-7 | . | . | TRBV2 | TGTGCCAGCAGTTGGGCCTCCTACGAGCAGTACTTC | CASSWASYEQYF
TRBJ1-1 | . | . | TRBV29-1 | TGCAGCGTCGAAGGGGCAGCTGGGGCCGAGGTAGAAGCTTTCTTT | CSVEGAAGAEVEAFF
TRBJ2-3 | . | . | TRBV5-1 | TGCGCCAGCAGTTTGGACTCATTCACAGATACGCAGTATTTT | CASSLDSFTDTQYF
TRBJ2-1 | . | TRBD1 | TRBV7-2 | TGTGCCAGCAGCTTAGTCGGGACAGGGGCGATTTACTCCTACAATGAGCAGTTCTTC | CASSLVGTGAIYSYNEQFF
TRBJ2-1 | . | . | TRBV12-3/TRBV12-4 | TGTGCCAGCAGTACCGGAGGCGATGAGCAGTTCTTC | CASSTGGDEQFF
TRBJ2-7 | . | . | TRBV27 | TGTGCCAGCAGTTCTCCGGGAGGGGGCATTTACGAGCAGTACTTC | CASSSPGGGIYEQYF
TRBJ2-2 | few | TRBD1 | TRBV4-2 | TGTGCCAGCAGCCAAGATGACAGGGGCGGGGAGCTGTTTTTT | CASSQDDRGGELFF